Listed below are T cell receptor beta chains from one sample, sequenced in a study of blood T cell repertoires in COVID-19. The method was immunoSEQ multiplex PCR; TCRdb's version includes in-frame clones alone and lacks a portion of them. The sample lists about 57,000 clones, roughly 85% occurring once. The sequencing sample was made of peripheral blood. The receptors come from a human donor in a cohort sampled during active COVID-19. Each CDR3 is given with its conserved first and last residue. Fields, in order: D gene, clone size, V gene, J gene, CDR3 protein, CDR3 DNA. The D gene is left open where the match is weak. A clone size is listed for some rows: how often the clone was seen (once, few, many), or a class if it is expanded.

D gene: .
clone size: .
V gene: TRBV27
J gene: TRBJ1-2
CDR3 protein: CASSRKGDITNYGYTF
CDR3 DNA: TGTGCCAGCAGCCGTAAAGGGGACATAACTAACTATGGCTACACCTTC

D gene: .
clone size: .
V gene: TRBV7-2
J gene: TRBJ2-7
CDR3 protein: CASSLDRAYEQYF
CDR3 DNA: TGTGCCAGCAGCTTAGACAGGGCCTACGAGCAGTACTTC

D gene: TRBD1
clone size: once
V gene: TRBV7-2
J gene: TRBJ2-3
CDR3 protein: CASSSGNRGRADTQYF
CDR3 DNA: TGTGCCAGCAGCTCGGGAAACAGGGGGAGAGCAGATACGCAGTATTTT

D gene: TRBD1
clone size: once
V gene: TRBV5-1
J gene: TRBJ2-2
CDR3 protein: CASSPGTGDTGELFF
CDR3 DNA: TGCGCCAGCAGCCCCGGGACAGGGGACACCGGGGAGCTGTTTTTT

D gene: TRBD1
clone size: .
V gene: TRBV30
J gene: TRBJ2-7
CDR3 protein: CAWSEGAYDEQYF
CDR3 DNA: TGTGCCTGGAGTGAGGGGGCGTACGACGAGCAGTACTTC

D gene: .
clone size: .
V gene: TRBV28
J gene: TRBJ1-5
CDR3 protein: CASSSHSGNQPQHF
CDR3 DNA: TGTGCCAGCAGTTCCCACTCGGGCAATCAGCCCCAGCATTTT

D gene: TRBD1
clone size: .
V gene: TRBV5-1
J gene: TRBJ2-7
CDR3 protein: CASRRDSSYEQYF
CDR3 DNA: TGCGCCAGCAGAAGGGACAGCTCCTACGAGCAGTACTTC

D gene: .
clone size: once
V gene: TRBV9
J gene: TRBJ2-1
CDR3 protein: CASSPRLESYNEQFF
CDR3 DNA: TGTGCCAGCAGCCCCCGACTGGAATCCTACAATGAGCAGTTCTTC

D gene: TRBD2
clone size: .
V gene: TRBV10-3
J gene: TRBJ2-2
CDR3 protein: CASAASGATGELFF
CDR3 DNA: TGTGCCAGCGCCGCTAGCGGGGCAACCGGGGAGCTGTTTTTT

D gene: TRBD2
clone size: .
V gene: TRBV3-1/TRBV3-2
J gene: TRBJ2-7
CDR3 protein: CASSQVSSGRGSEQYF
CDR3 DNA: TGTGCCAGCAGCCAAGTCTCCAGCGGGAGGGGATCCGAGCAGTACTTC

D gene: TRBD2
clone size: .
V gene: TRBV11-2
J gene: TRBJ2-2
CDR3 protein: CASRRGLAGVNTGELFF
CDR3 DNA: TGTGCCAGCAGAAGGGGACTAGCGGGAGTAAACACCGGGGAGCTGTTTTTT

D gene: TRBD2
clone size: .
V gene: TRBV30
J gene: TRBJ2-1
CDR3 protein: CAWAPAGPYNEQFF
CDR3 DNA: TGTGCCTGGGCCCCAGCGGGGCCGTACAATGAGCAGTTCTTC

D gene: TRBD2
clone size: .
V gene: TRBV9
J gene: TRBJ2-7
CDR3 protein: CASSPGTSGSRTYEQYF
CDR3 DNA: TGTGCCAGCAGCCCGGGGACTAGCGGGAGTAGAACCTACGAGCAGTACTTC

D gene: .
clone size: .
V gene: TRBV5-1
J gene: TRBJ1-2
CDR3 protein: CASSLGGTDYGYTF
CDR3 DNA: TGCGCCAGCAGCTTAGGAGGCACCGACTATGGCTACACCTTC

D gene: .
clone size: .
V gene: TRBV5-1
J gene: TRBJ2-1
CDR3 protein: CASSPGAGAPDEQFF
CDR3 DNA: TGCGCCAGCAGCCCCGGTGCGGGGGCACCCGATGAGCAGTTCTTC